The entry below describes one T cell receptor beta chain. Its antigen remains unknown. The data originate from a study of cytotoxic CD8 clonotypes in ibrutinib-treated CLL. Study-wide context: Treatment had run for a median 12 months, range 6 to 36, when response samples were taken.

Only in-frame clones appear in the TCRdb table, and some are missing; sequencing was by immunoSEQ multiplex PCR. The sample lists tens of thousands of clones; roughly 70% were seen once. V was cut by 4 bases and J by 2 bases, with 26 bases left in between. CDR3 length equals 19 residues. The germline gives CDR1 SGHNT, CDR2 YYREEE (reference sequence). Study-wide results and limits: Contraction or stability on treatment characterized the public clonotypes, which were uncommon. Clonality rose at ibrutinib response and fell back toward baseline at progression. Sustained-remission patients were sampled at different times than progressing patients were.

This TCR was sampled from a human donor with chronic lymphocytic leukemia. The chain carries TRBV5-4 and TRBJ2-3; D is possibly TRBD1 or TRBD2 (5 bases each). The material sequenced was PBMCs, taken after 24 months of ibrutinib treatment. The CDR3 bases are TGTGCCAGCAGCCTATTTCCGGGACGGGAAATATTTTACACAGATACGCAGTATTTT. It specifies CASSLFPGREIFYTDTQYF. Complete variable domain (other parts from reference TRBV5-4 and TRBJ2-3): ETGVTQSPTHLIKTRGQQVTLRCSSQSGHNTVSWYQQALGQGPQFIFQYYREEENGRGNFPPRFSGLQFPNYSSELNVNALELDDSALYLCASSLFPGREIFYTDTQYFGPGTRLTVL.